This T cell receptor beta chain was captured in a study of blood T cell repertoires in COVID-19. About the research overall: Nucleic acid was either cDNA or gDNA, and it came from T cells, B-cell-depleted T cells, or PBMCs.

Looked up from germline, CDR1 is SQVTM and CDR2 is ANQGSEA. This CDR3 is built from 14 residues. Trimming cost V 4 bases and J 1 base, with 10 bases left between them. This clone was seen just once. Assay used: immunoSEQ multiplex PCR; TCRdb lists only in-frame clones, some missing. There are 250,000 or so clones in the sample; roughly 87% occur only once, and 3% lies in the top ten. J is TRBJ2-2 and V is TRBV29-1, with a weak D call TRBD1 (5 bases). This receptor was identified in a man between 18 and 29 years old with active or convalescent COVID-19. Sequenced input: peripheral blood. CDR3 amino acids: CSVAETVNTGELFF. The DNA of the CDR3 is TGCAGCGTTGCCGAGACAGTGAACACCGGGGAGCTGTTTTTT.